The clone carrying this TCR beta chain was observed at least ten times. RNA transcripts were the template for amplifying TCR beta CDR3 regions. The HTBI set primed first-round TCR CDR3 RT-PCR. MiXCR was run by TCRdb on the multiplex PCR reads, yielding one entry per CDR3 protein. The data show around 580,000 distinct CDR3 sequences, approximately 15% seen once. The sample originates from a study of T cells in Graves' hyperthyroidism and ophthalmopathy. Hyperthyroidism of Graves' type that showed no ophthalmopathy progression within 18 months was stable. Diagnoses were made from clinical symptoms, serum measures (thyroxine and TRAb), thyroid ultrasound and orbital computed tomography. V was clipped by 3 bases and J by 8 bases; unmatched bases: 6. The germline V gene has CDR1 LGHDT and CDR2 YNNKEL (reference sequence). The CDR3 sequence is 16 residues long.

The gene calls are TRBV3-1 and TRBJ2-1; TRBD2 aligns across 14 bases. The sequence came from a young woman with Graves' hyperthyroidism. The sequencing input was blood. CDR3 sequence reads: CASSHGTSGSWDEQFF. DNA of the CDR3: TGTGCCAGCAGCCACGGGACTAGCGGGAGTTGGGATGAGCAGTTCTTC.